A selection of T cell receptor beta chains follows, all from one sample in a study of T cells in Graves' hyperthyroidism and ophthalmopathy. One entry per CDR3 protein results from TCRdb running MiXCR on the multiplex PCR reads. There are 490,000 or so distinct CDR3 sequences in the sample; about 22% occur only once, and 49% lies in the top ten. The sample consisted of blood. These receptors were obtained from a woman in her sixties or seventies with Graves' ophthalmopathy. Each CDR3 is given with its conserved first and last residue. D genes are given only for firm matches. Clone sizes are given selectively: once, few, many, or a class where the clone is expanded.

V gene	J gene	D gene	clone size	CDR3 protein	CDR3 DNA
TRBV10-2	TRBJ2-3	-	-	CASRKLTSTDTQYF	TGCGCCAGCAGGAAACTTACCAGCACAGATACGCAGTATTTT
TRBV10-3	TRBJ2-6	-	-	CAIPYGRGSNHSGANVLTF	TGTGCCATCCCTTATGGTAGGGGATCTAATCATTCTGGGGCCAACGTCCTGACTTTC
TRBV7-2	TRBJ2-2	-	few	CASSLFAGATGELFF	TGTGCCAGCAGCTTATTTGCTGGCGCTACCGGGGAGCTGTTTTTT
TRBV20-1	TRBJ1-5	-	-	CSATTVAGPYSNQPQHF	TGCAGTGCTACCACCGTGGCAGGGCCATATAGCAATCAGCCCCAGCATTTT
TRBV5-1	TRBJ1-1	-	few	CASRVKGNTEAFF	TGCGCCAGCAGAGTAAAGGGTAACACTGAAGCTTTCTTT
TRBV9	TRBJ2-2	-	few	CASSVEQRTGELFF	TGTGCCAGCAGCGTAGAGCAGCGGACCGGGGAGCTGTTTTTT
TRBV28	TRBJ2-3	TRBD2	many	CASRRRGLAGADTQYF	TGTGCCAGCAGGCGAAGGGGACTAGCGGGAGCAGATACGCAGTATTTT
TRBV4-1	TRBJ2-5	TRBD2	few	CASSQVAGGQETQYF	TGCGCCAGCAGCCAAGTTGCGGGAGGGCAAGAGACCCAGTACTTC
TRBV12-3/TRBV12-4	TRBJ1-6	-	-	CASSLGGSDSPLHF	TGTGCCAGCAGTTTGGGGGGGTCGGATTCACCCCTCCACTTT
TRBV5-1	TRBJ2-3	TRBD1	-	CATRQGRTDTQYF	TGCGCCACCAGACAGGGTCGCACAGATACGCAGTATTTT
TRBV11-2	TRBJ2-7	TRBD2	many	CASSPRSSGRTNYEQYF	TGTGCCAGCAGCCCCCGGAGTAGCGGGAGGACTAACTACGAGCAGTACTTC
TRBV11-2	TRBJ2-1	-	many	CASSRMPLWNEQFF	TGTGCCAGCAGCAGAATGCCCCTGTGGAATGAGCAGTTCTTC
TRBV6-1	TRBJ2-3	TRBD1	few	CASSYSDRGTDTQYF	TGTGCCAGCAGTTATTCCGACAGGGGTACAGATACGCAGTATTTT
TRBV6-1	TRBJ1-6	-	few	CASSEGRDSPLHF	TGTGCCAGCAGTGAAGGCCGGGATTCACCCCTCCACTTT
TRBV4-1	TRBJ1-2	TRBD1	-	CASSQDNRGYYGYTF	TGCGCCAGCAGCCAAGATAACAGGGGGTACTATGGCTACACCTTC
TRBV20-1	TRBJ2-2	TRBD2	-	CSASNPGLGTTGELFF	TGCAGTGCTTCAAATCCGGGACTAGGGACGACCGGGGAGCTGTTTTTT
TRBV13	TRBJ1-2	-	-	CASTNYSANYGYTF	TGTGCCAGCACCAATTATTCAGCTAACTATGGCTACACCTTC
TRBV28	TRBJ1-5	-	many	CASSQPMGAGNQPQHF	TGTGCCAGCAGTCAACCGATGGGGGCCGGCAATCAGCCCCAGCATTTT
TRBV5-6	TRBJ2-5	-	-	CASSGNLAFGETQYF	TGTGCCAGCAGCGGCAACCTAGCGTTTGGGGAGACCCAGTACTTC
TRBV2	TRBJ2-7	TRBD2	-	CASSVLSGSSYEQYF	TGTGCCAGCAGTGTATTGAGCGGGAGCTCCTACGAGCAGTACTTC
TRBV30	TRBJ1-2	-	few	CAWHLDSNYGYTF	TGTGCCTGGCACCTCGACAGTAACTATGGCTACACCTTC
TRBV28	TRBJ2-1	-	-	CASSLRTGGQFF	TGTGCCAGCAGTTTACGGACTGGCGGGCAGTTCTTC
TRBV5-1	TRBJ2-7	-	-	CASSLGRSPSYEQYF	TGCGCCAGCAGCTTGGGTAGATCCCCATCCTACGAGCAGTACTTC